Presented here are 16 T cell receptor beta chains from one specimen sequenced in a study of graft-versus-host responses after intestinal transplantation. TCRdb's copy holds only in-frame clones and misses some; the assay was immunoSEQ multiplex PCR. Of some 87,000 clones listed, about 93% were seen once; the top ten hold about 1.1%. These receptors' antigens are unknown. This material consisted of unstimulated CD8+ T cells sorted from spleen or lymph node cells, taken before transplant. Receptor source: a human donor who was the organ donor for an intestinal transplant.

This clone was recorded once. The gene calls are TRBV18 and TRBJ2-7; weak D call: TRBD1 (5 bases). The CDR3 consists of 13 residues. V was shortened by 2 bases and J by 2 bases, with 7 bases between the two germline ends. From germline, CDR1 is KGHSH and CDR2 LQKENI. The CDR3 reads CASSPKGAYEQYF. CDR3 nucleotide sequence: TGTGCCAGCTCACCAAAAGGGGCCTACGAGCAGTACTTC. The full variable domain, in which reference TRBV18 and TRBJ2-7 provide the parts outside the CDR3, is NAGVMQNPRHLVRRRGQEARLRCSPMKGHSHVYWYRQLPEEGLKFMVYLQKENIIDESGMPKERFSAEFPKEGPSILRIQQVVRGDSAAYFCASSPKGAYEQYFGPGTRLTVT.

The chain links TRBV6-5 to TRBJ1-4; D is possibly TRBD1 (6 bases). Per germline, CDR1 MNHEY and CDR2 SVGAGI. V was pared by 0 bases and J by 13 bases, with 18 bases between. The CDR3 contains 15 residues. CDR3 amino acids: CASSYSPPGEGGLFF. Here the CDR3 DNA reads TGTGCCAGCAGTTACTCACCCCCGGGTGAAGGGGGACTGTTTTTT.

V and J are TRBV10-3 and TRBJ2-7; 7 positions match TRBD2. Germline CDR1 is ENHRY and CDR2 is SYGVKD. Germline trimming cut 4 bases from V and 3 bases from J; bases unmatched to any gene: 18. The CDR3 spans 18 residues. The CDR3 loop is CAISALMAGEKSRYEQYF. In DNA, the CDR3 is TGTGCCATCAGTGCCCTGATGGCGGGAGAAAAGTCGCGCTACGAGCAGTACTTC.

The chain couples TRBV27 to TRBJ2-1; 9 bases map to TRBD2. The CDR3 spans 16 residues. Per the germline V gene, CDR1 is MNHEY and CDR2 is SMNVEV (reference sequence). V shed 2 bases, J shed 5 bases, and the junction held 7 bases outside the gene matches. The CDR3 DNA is TGTGCCAGCAGTTTAACTGGCGGGGGGGCCCACAATGAGCAGTTCTTC. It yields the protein CASSLTGGGAHNEQFF.

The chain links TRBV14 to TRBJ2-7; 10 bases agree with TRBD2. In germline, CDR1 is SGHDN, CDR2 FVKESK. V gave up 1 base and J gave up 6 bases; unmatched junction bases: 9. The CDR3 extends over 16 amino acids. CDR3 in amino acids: CASSQGGLAGASEQYF. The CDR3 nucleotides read TGTGCCAGCAGCCAAGGTGGGCTAGCGGGAGCCTCCGAGCAGTACTTC.

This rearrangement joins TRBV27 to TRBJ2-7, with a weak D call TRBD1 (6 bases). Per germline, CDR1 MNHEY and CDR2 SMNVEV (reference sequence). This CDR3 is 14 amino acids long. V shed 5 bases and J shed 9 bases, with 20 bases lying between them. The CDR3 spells CASSLMPAQGRQYF. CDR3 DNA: TGTGCCAGCAGTCTTATGCCCGCACAGGGTAGGCAGTACTTC.

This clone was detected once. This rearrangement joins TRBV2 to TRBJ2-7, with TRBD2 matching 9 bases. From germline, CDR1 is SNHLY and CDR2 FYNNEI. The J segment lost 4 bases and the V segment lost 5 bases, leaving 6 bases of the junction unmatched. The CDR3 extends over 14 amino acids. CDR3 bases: TGTGCCAGCAGTAACAGCGGGGGGACGTACGAGCAGTACTTC. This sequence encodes CASSNSGGTYEQYF.

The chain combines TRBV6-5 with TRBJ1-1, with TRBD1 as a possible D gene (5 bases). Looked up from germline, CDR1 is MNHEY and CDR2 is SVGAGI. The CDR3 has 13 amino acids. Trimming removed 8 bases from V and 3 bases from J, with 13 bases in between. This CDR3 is CASGPQVYTEAFF. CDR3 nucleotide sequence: TGTGCCAGCGGGCCACAGGTATACACTGAAGCTTTCTTT.

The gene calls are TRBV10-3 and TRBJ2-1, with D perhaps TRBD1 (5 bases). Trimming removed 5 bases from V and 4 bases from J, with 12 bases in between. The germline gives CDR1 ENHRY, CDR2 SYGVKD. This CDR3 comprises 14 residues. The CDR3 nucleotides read TGTGCCATCAGTAGGACACGAGAATACAATGAGCAGTTCTTC. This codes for CAISRTREYNEQFF.

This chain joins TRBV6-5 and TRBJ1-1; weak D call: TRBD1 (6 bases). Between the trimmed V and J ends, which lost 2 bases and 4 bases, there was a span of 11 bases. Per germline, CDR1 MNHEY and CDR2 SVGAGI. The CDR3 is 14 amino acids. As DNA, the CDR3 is TGTGCCAGCAGTTACATCCAGGACAGCACTGAAGCTTTCTTT. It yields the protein CASSYIQDSTEAFF.

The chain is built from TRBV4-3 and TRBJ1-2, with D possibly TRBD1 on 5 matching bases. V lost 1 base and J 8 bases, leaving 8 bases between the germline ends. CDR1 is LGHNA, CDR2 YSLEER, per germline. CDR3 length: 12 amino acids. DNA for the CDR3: TGCGCCAGCAGCCAAGGCGGGGGAGGCTACACCTTC. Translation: CASSQGGGGYTF.

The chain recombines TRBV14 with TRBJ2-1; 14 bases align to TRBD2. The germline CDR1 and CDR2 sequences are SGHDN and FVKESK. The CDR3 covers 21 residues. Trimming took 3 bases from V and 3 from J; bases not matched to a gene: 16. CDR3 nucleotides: TGTGCCAGCAGCCACCTACCCGGGACTAGCGGGAGTCATCTTCTCTACAATGAGCAGTTCTTC. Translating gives CASSHLPGTSGSHLLYNEQFF.

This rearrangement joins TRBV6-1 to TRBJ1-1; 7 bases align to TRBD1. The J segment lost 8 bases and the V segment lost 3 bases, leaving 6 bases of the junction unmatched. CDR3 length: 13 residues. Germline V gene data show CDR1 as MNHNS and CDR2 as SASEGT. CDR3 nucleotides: TGTGCCAGCAGTGACCAGACAGGGAGCGAAGCTTTCTTT. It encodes CASSDQTGSEAFF.

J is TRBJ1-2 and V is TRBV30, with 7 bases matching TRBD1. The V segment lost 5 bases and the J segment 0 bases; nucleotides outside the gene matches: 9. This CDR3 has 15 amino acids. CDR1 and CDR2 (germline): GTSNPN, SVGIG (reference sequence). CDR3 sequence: CAWGTGARSNYGYTF. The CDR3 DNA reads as TGTGCCTGGGGTACAGGGGCGCGATCTAACTATGGCTACACCTTC. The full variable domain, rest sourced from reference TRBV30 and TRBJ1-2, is SQTIHQWPATLVQPVGSPLSLECTVEGTSNPNLYWYRQAAGRGLQLLFYSVGIGQISSEVPQNLSASRPQDRQFILSSKKLLLSDSGFYLCAWGTGARSNYGYTFGSGTRLTVV.

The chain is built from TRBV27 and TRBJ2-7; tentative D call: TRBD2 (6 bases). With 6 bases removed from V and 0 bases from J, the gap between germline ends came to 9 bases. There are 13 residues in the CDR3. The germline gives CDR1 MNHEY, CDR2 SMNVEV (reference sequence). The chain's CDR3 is CASSSTSSYEQYF. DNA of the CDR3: TGTGCCAGCAGCTCGACTAGCTCCTACGAGCAGTACTTC.

The CDR3 DNA reads TGCAGCGTCCTTATTCCGTTCCCCTACGAGCAGTACTTC. This gives the protein CSVLIPFPYEQYF. The chain joins TRBV29-1 to TRBJ2-7, with no clear D. Trimming pared 6 bases from V and 2 bases from J, leaving 14 bases between. Germline lookup yields CDR1 SQVTM and CDR2 ANQGSEA. CDR3 length: 13 amino acids.